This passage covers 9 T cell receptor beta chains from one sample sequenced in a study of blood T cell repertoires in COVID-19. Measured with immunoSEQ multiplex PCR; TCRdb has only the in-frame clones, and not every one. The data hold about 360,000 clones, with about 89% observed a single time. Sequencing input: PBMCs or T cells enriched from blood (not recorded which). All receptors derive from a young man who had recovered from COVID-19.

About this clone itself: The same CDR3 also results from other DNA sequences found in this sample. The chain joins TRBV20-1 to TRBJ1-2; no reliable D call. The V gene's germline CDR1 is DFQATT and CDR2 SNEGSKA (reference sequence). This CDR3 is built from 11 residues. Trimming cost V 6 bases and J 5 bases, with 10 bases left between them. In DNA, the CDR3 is TGCAGTGCGGGCGGAGGGTATGGCTACACCTTC. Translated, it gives CSAGGGYGYTF.

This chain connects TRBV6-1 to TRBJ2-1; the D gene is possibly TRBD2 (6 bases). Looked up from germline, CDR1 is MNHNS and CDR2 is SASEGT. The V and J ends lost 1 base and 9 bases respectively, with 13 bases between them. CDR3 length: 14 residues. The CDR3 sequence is CASSEVPGGSEQFF. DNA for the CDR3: TGTGCCAGCAGTGAAGTTCCCGGGGGATCTGAGCAGTTCTTC.

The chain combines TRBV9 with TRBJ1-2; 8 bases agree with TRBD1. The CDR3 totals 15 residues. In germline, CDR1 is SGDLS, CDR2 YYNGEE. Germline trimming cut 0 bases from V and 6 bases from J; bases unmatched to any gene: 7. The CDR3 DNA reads TGTGCCAGCAGCGTAGGGGGAAGGGGACAGGATGGCTACACCTTC. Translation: CASSVGGRGQDGYTF.

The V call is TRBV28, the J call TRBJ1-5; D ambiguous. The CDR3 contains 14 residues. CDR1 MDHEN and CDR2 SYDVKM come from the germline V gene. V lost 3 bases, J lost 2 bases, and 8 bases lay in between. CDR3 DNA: TGTGCCAGCAGTTTTCTAGGTGGCAATCAGCCCCAGCATTTT. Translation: CASSFLGGNQPQHF.

CDR3 sequence: CASSRGQNQPQHF. The CDR3 DNA is TGTGCCAGCAGCCGGGGGCAGAATCAGCCCCAGCATTTT. V and J are TRBV3-1 (or the pseudogene TRBV3-2) and TRBJ1-5, with a tentative D call TRBD1 (6 bases). This CDR3 region has 13 residues. V was clipped by 4 bases and J by 4 bases, with 8 bases between them. Germline assignment: CDR1 LGHDT and CDR2 YNNKEL (reference sequence).

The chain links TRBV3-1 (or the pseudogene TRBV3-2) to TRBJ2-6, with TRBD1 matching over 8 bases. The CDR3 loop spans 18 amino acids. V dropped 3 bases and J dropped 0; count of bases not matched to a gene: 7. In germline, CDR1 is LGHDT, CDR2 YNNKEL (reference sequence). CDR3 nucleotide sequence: TGTGCCAGCAGCCAGAGGGGGACAGGAGGCTCTGGGGCCAACGTCCTGACTTTC. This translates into CASSQRGTGGSGANVLTF.

The CDR3 DNA follows: TGTGCCAGCAGTTTACAACAGGGGACTGGCTACACCTTC. Protein sequence: CASSLQQGTGYTF. The gene calls are TRBV12-3 or TRBV12-4 and TRBJ1-2; 7 bases are a match to TRBD1. The CDR3 is 13 residues long. The V and J ends lost 2 bases and 7 bases, in that order; junction bases with no gene match: 4.

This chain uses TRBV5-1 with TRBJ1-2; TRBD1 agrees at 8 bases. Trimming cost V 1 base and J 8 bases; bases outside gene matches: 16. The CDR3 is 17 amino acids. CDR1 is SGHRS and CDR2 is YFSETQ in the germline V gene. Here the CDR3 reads CASSLLGRGREIGGYTF. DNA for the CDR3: TGCGCCAGCAGCTTGCTTGGCAGGGGGCGCGAGATAGGGGGCTACACCTTC. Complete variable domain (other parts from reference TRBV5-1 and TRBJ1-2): KAGVTQTPRYLIKTRGQQVTLSCSPISGHRSVSWYQQTPGQGLQFLFEYFSETQRNKGNFPGRFSGRQFSNSRSEMNVSTLELGDSALYLCASSLLGRGREIGGYTFGSGTRLTVV.

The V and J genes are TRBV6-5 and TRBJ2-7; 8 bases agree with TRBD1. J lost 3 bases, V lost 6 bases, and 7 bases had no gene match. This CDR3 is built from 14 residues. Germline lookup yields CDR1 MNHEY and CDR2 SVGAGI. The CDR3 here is CASRVGTGRYEQYF. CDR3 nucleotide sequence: TGTGCCAGCAGGGTTGGGACAGGCCGCTACGAGCAGTACTTC.